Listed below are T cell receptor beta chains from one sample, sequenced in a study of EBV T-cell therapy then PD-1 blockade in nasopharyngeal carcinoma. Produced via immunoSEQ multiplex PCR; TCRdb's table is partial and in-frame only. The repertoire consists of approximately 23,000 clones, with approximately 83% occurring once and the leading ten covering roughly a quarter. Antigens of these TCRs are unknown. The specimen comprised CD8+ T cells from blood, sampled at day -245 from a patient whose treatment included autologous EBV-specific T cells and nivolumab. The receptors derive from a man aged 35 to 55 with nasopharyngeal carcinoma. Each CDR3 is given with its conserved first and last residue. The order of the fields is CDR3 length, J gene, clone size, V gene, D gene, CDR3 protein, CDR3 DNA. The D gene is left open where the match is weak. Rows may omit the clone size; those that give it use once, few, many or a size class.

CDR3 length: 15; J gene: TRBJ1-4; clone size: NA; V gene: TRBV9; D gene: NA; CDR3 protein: CASSPGGRINEKLFF; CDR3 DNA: TGTGCCAGCAGCCCTGGGGGACGGATTAATGAAAAACTGTTTTTT
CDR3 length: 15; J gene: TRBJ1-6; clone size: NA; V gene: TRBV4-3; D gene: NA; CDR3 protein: CASSPEALGDSPLHF; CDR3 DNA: TGCGCCAGCAGCCCAGAGGCGTTGGGGGATTCACCCCTCCACTTT
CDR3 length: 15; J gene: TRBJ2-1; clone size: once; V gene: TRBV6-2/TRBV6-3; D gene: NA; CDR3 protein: CASSFRLASYNEQFF; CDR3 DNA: TGTGCCAGCAGTTTCCGGCTAGCGTCCTACAATGAGCAGTTCTTC
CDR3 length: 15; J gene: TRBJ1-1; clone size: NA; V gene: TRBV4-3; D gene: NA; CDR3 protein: CASSQEGSSLTEAFF; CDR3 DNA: TGCGCCAGCAGCCAAGAGGGCAGTTCCCTCACTGAAGCTTTCTTT
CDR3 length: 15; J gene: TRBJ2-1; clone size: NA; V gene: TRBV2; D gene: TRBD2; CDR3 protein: CASSQSGGMINEQFF; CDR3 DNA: TGTGCCAGCAGTCAAAGCGGGGGCATGATCAATGAGCAGTTCTTC
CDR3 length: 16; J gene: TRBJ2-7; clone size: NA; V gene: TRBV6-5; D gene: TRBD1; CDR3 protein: CASSSHRTGVSYEQYF; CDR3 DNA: TGTGCCAGCAGTTCCCACCGGACAGGGGTTTCCTACGAGCAGTACTTC
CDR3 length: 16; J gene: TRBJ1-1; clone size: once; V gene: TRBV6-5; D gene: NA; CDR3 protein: CASSYSRGGSDTEAFF; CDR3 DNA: TGTGCCAGCAGTTACTCGCGGGGGGGCTCGGACACTGAAGCTTTCTTT
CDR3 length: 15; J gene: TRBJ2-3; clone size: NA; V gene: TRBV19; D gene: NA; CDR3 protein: CASSNWGLGTDTQYF; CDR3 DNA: TGTGCCAGTAGTAACTGGGGGCTAGGCACAGATACGCAGTATTTT
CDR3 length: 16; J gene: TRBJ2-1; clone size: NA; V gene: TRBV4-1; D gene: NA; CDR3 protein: CASSQDVLEVAHEQFF; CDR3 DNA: TGCGCCAGCAGCCAAGATGTACTAGAGGTGGCCCATGAGCAGTTCTTC
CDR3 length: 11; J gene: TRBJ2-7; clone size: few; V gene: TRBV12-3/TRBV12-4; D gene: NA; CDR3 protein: CASRGFYEQYF; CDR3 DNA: TGTGCCAGCAGAGGGTTCTACGAGCAGTACTTC
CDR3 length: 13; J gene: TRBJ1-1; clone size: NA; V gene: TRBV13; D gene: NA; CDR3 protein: CAKRRLGGPEAFF; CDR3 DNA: TGTGCCAAGCGGCGTCTCGGGGGGCCTGAAGCTTTCTTT
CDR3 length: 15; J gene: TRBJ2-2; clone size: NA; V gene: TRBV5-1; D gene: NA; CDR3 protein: CASSLGGSNTGELFF; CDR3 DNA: TGCGCCAGCAGCTTGGGGGGGTCGAACACCGGGGAGCTGTTTTTT
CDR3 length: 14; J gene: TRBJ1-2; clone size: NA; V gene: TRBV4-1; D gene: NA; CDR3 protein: CASSYLDSYYGYTF; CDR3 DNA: TGCGCCAGCAGCTACTTGGACAGCTACTATGGCTACACCTTC
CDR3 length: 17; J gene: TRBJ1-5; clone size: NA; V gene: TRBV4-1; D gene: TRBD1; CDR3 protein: CASSQALPTGANQPQHF; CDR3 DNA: TGCGCCAGCAGCCAAGCCCTCCCGACAGGGGCTAATCAGCCCCAGCATTTT
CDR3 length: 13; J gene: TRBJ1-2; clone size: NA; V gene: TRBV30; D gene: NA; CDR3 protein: CAWTGGGFYGYTF; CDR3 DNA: TGTGCCTGGACCGGGGGAGGCTTTTATGGCTACACCTTC
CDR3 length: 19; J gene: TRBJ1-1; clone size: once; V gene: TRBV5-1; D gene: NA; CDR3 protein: CASSVGFGRGQGLNTEAFF; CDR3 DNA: TGCGCCAGCAGTGTCGGGTTCGGGAGGGGCCAAGGACTGAACACTGAAGCTTTCTTT
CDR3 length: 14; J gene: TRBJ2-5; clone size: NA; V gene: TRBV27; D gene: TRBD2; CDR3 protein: CASSWRGGRETQYF; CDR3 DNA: TGTGCCAGCAGTTGGCGGGGGGGAAGGGAGACCCAGTACTTC
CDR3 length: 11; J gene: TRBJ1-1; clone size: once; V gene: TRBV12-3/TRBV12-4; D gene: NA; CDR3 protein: CASSGGVKAFF; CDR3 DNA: TGTGCCAGCAGTGGGGGGGTAAAGGCTTTCTTT
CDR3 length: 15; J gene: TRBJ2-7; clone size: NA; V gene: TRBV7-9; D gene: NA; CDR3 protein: CASSPRDGRAYEQYF; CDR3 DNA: TGTGCCAGCAGCCCGAGGGACGGTAGAGCCTACGAGCAGTACTTC
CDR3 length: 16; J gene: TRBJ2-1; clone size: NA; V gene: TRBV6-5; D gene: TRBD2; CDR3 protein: CASSYPPGGAYNEQFF; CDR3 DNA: TGTGCCAGCAGTTACCCCCCCGGGGGGGCTTACAATGAGCAGTTCTTC
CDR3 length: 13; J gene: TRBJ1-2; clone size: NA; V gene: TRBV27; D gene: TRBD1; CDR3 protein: CASSPTGVYGYTF; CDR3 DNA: TGTGCCAGCAGTCCGACAGGGGTCTATGGCTACACCTTC
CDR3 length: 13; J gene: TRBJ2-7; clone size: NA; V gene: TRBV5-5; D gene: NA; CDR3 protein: CASSLAIGYEQYF; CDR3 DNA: TGTGCCAGCAGCTTGGCCATAGGCTACGAGCAGTACTTC
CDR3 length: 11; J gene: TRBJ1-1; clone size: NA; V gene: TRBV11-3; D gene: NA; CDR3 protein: CASRGNTEAFF; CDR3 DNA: TGTGCCAGCAGGGGGAACACTGAAGCTTTCTTT
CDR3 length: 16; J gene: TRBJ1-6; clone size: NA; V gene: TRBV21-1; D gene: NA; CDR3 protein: CASREGLDPLNSPLHF; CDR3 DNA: TGTGCCAGCAGGGAAGGCCTGGACCCCTTAAATTCACCCCTTCACTTT
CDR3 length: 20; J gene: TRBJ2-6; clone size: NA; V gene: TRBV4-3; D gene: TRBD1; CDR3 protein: CASSQENLGQYNSGANVLTF; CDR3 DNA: TGCGCCAGCAGCCAAGAGAACCTGGGACAGTATAACTCTGGGGCCAACGTCCTGACTTTC
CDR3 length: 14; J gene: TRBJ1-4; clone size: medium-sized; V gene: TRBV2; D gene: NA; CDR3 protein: CASSEEFQVEKLFF; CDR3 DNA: TGTGCCAGCAGTGAAGAATTTCAAGTTGAAAAACTGTTTTTT
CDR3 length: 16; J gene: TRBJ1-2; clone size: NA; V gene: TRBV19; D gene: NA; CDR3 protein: CASSAGETTPWYGYTF; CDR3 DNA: TGTGCCAGTAGTGCTGGGGAGACCACCCCTTGGTATGGCTACACCTTC
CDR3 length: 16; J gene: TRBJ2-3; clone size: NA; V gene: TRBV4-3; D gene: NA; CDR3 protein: CASSQDYQGSLDTQYF; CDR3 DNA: TGCGCCAGCAGCCAAGATTATCAGGGGTCCCTTGATACGCAGTATTTT
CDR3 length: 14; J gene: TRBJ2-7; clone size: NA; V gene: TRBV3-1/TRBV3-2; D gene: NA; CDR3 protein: CASSQGVGAYEQYF; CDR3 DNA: TGTGCCAGCAGCCAAGGCGTAGGGGCCTACGAGCAGTACTTC
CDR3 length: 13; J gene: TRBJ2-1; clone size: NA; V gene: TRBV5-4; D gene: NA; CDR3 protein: CASSTDSYNEQFF; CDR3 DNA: TGTGCCAGCAGCACGGACAGCTACAATGAGCAGTTCTTC
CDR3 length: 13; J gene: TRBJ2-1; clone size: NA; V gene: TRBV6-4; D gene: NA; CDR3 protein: CASSDRPESEQFF; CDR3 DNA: TGTGCCAGCAGTGACCGGCCTGAGAGTGAGCAGTTCTTC
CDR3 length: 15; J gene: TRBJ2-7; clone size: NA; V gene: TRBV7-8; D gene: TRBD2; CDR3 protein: CASSQTSGGVYEQYF; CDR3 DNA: TGTGCCAGCAGCCAGACTAGCGGGGGTGTATACGAGCAGTACTTC
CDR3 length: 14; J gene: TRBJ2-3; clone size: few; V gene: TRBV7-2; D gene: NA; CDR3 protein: CASSLAGRADTQYF; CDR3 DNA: TGTGCCAGCAGCTTAGCAGGCAGAGCAGATACGCAGTATTTT
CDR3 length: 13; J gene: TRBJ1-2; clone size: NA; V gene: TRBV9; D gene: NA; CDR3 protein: CASSVGGVGGYTF; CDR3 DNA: TGTGCCAGCAGCGTAGGCGGGGTGGGAGGCTACACCTTC
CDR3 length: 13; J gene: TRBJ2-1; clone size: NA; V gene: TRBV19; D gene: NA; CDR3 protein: CASSITRAAEQFF; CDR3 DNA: TGTGCCAGTAGTATAACCAGGGCGGCTGAGCAGTTCTTC
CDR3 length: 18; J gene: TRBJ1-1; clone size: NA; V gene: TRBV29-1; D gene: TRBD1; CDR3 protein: CSVIGRSGGTGLNTEAFF; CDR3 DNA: TGCAGCGTTATTGGCCGATCAGGGGGCACGGGCCTGAACACTGAAGCTTTCTTT
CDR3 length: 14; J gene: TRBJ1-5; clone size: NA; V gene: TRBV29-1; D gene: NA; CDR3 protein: CSVEGGRQNQPQHF; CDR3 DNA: TGCAGCGTTGAAGGGGGGCGGCAGAATCAGCCCCAGCATTTT
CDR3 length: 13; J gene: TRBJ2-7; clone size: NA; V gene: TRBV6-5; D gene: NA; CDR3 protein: CASSLGQTYEQYF; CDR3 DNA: TGTGCCAGCAGCCTCGGGCAGACCTACGAGCAGTACTTC
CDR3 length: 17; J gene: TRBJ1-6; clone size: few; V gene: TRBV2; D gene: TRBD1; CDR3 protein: CASSEEGALSYNSPLHF; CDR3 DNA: TGTGCCAGCAGTGAAGAGGGGGCCCTCTCCTATAATTCACCCCTCCACTTT
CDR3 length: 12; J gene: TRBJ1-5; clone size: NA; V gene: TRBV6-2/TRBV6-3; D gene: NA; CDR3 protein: CASSWGNQPQHF; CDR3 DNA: TGTGCCAGCAGTTGGGGGAATCAGCCCCAGCATTTT
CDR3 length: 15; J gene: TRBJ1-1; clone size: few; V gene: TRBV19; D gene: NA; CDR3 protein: CASTPPGRDVTEAFF; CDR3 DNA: TGTGCCAGTACCCCCCCAGGGCGGGATGTCACTGAAGCTTTCTTT
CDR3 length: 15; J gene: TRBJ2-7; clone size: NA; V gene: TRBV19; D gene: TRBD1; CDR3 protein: CASSIAPGTGYEQYF; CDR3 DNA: TGTGCCAGTAGTATAGCCCCCGGGACAGGCTACGAGCAGTACTTC
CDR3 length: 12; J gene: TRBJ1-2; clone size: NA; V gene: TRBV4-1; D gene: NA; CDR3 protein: CASSQAAYRYTF; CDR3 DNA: TGCGCCAGCAGCCAAGCAGCCTACCGCTACACCTTC
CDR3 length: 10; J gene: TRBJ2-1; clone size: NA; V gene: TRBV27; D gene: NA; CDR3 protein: CASGYNEQFF; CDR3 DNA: TGTGCCAGCGGCTACAATGAGCAGTTCTTC
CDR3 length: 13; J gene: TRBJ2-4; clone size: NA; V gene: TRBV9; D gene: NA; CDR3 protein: CASSPRLENIQYF; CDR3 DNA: TGTGCCAGCAGCCCGCGACTAGAGAACATTCAGTACTTC
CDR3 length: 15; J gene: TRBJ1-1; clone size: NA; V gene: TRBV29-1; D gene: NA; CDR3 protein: CSVEGVQGGATEAFF; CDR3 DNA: TGCAGCGTTGAAGGGGTCCAGGGAGGCGCCACTGAAGCTTTCTTT
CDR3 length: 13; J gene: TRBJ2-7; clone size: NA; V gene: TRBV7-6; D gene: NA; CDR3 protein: CASSPWVGDEQYF; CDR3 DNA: TGTGCCAGCAGCCCTTGGGTAGGGGACGAGCAGTACTTC
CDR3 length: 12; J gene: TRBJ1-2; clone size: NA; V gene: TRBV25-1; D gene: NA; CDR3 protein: CATTASNYGYTF; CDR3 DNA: TGTGCTACGACAGCATCTAACTATGGCTACACCTTC
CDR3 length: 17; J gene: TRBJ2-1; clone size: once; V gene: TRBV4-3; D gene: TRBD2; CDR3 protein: CASSQDGTSGGASEQFF; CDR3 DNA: TGCGCCAGCAGCCAAGATGGGACTAGCGGGGGGGCTAGTGAGCAGTTCTTC
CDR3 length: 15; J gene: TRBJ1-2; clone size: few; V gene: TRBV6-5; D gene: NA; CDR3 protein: CASSHQTEGYYGYTF; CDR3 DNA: TGTGCCAGCAGTCACCAGACAGAAGGTTACTATGGCTACACCTTC
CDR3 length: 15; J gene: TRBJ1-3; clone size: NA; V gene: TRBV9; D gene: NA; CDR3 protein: CASSYSDRPGNTIYF; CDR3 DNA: TGTGCCAGCAGCTACTCGGATAGGCCGGGAAACACCATATATTTT
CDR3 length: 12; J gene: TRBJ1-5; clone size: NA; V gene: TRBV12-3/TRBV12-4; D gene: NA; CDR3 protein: CASSLRGQPQHF; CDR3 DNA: TGTGCCAGCAGTTTAAGAGGGCAGCCCCAGCATTTT